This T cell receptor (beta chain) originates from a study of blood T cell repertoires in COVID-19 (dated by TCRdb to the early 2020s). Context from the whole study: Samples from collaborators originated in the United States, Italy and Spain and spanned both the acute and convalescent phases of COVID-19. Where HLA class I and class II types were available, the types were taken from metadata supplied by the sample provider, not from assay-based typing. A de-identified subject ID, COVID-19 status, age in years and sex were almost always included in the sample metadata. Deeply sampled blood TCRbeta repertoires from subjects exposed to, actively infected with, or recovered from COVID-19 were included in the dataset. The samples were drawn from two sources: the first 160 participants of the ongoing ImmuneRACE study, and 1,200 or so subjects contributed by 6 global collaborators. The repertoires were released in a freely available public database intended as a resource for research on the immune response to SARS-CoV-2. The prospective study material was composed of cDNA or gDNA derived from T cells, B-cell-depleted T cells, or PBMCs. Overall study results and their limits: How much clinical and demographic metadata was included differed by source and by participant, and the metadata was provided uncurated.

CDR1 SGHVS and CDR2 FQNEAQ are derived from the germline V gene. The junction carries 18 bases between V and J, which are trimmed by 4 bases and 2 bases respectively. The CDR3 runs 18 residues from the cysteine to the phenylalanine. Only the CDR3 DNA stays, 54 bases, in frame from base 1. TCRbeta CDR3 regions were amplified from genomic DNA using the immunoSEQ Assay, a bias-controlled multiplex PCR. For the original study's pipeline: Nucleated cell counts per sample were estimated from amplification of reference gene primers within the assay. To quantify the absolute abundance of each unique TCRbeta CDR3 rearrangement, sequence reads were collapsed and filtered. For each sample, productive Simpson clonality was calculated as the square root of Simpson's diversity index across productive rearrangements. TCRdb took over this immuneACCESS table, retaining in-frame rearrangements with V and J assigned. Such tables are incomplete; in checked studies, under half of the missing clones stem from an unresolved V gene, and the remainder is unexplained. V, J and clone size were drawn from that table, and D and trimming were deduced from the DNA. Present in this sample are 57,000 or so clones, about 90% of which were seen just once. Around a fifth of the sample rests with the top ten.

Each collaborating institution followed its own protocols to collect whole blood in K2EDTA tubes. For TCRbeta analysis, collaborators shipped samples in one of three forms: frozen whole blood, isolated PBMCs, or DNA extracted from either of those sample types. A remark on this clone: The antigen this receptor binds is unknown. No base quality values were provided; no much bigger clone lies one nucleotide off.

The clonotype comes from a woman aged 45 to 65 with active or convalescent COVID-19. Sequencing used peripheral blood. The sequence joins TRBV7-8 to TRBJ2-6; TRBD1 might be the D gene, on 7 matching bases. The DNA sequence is TGTGCCAGCAGCTCGCGCGGGGCAGGGGGAACTGGGGCCAACGTCCTGACTTTC. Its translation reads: CASSSRGAGGTGANVLTF. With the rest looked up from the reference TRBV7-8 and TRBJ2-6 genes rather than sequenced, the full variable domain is GAGVSQSPRYKVAKRGQDVALRCDPISGHVSLFWYQQALGQGPEFLTYFQNEAQLDKSGLPSDRFFAERPEGSVSTLKIQRTQQEDSAVYLCASSSRGAGGTGANVLTFGAGSRLTVL.